This TCR beta chain appears in the sequencing data of a study of shared clonotypes between healthy human individuals. The quantity of DNA used in unsorted PBMC replicate PCRs was approximately 300 ng, corresponding to 25,000 to 30,000 T cell genomes. Assay: immunoSEQ multiplex PCR; the TCRdb copy retains only in-frame clones and omits some. The sample lists 450,000 to 600,000 clones; 60% to 85% were seen once. With V trimmed by 8 bases and J by 3 bases, 5 bases remained unmatched. CDR3 length equals 14 residues. In germline, CDR1 is SNHLY, CDR2 FYNNEI. The V gene is TRBV2, the J gene TRBJ2-2; TRBD1 matches 8 bases. The specimen was PBMCs. This receptor was identified in a woman between 40 and 55 years old in good health. Some clones in this sample may be carry-over from other donors' samples. DNA for the CDR3: TGTGCCAGCGATTACAGGGGGGACACCGGGGAGCTGTTTTTT. It yields the protein CASDYRGDTGELFF.